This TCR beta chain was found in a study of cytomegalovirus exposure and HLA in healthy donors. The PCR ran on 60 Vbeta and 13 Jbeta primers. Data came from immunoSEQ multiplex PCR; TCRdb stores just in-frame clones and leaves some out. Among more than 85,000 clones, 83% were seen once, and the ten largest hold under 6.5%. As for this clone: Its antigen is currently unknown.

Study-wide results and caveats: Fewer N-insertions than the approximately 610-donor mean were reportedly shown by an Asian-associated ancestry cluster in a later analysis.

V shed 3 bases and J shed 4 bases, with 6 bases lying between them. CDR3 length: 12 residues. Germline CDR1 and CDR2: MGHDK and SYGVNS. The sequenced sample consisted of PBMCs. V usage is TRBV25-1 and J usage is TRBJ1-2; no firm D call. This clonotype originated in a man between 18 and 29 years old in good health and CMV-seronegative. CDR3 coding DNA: TGTGCCAGCAGTGAGGGCATCTATGGCTACACCTTC. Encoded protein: CASSEGIYGYTF.